This entry is about one T cell receptor beta chain. Seattle enrolled patients during active infection and tracked them longitudinally. These data belong to a study of blood T cell repertoires in COVID-19. Across the whole study: Both acute and convalescent COVID-19 samples were obtained from the United States, Italy and Spain. Nucleic acid was either cDNA or gDNA, and it came from T cells, B-cell-depleted T cells, or PBMCs.

From germline, CDR1 is MNHEY and CDR2 SVGAGI. V shed 2 bases, J shed 1 base, and the junction held 3 bases outside the gene matches. This CDR3 comprises 15 residues. Authors' processing steps: Researchers report that nucleated cell counts were estimated from reference gene primer amplification. Sequencing used immunoSEQ multiplex PCR; TCRdb keeps in-frame clones, though not all of them. The DNA was the basis for D and trimming; V, J and clone size are from that table. In the table there are 200,000 to 300,000 clones, around 88% of which are singletons. Source material: peripheral blood. The TCR sequence derives from a woman in her 30s with COVID-19, enrolled during active disease. The rearrangement links TRBV6-5 to TRBJ1-1; TRBD1 aligns across 8 bases. The CDR3 DNA reads TGTGCCAGCAGTTACCCTGGACAGGGGAACACTGAAGCTTTCTTT. Protein product: CASSYPGQGNTEAFF.